This passage covers 22 T cell receptor beta chains from one sample sequenced in a study of PD-1 blockade in classical Hodgkin lymphoma. Profiling relied on immunoSEQ multiplex PCR, and the TCRdb table lists in-frame clones only, not all of them. The sample yields some 21,000 clones, 85% to 90% seen once. Time point denoted: newly diagnosed, previously untreated cHL patient sample. It was by magnetic negative selection that CD8+ T cells were isolated from thawed PBMCs. Sequenced input: CD8+ T cells from blood. The receptor source for this set is a human donor with classical Hodgkin lymphoma.

J is TRBJ2-7 and V is TRBV6-5, with D perhaps matching TRBD1 (5 bases). V gave up 4 bases and J gave up 3 bases, with 13 bases separating them. CDR1 and CDR2 (germline): MNHEY, SVGAGI. This CDR3 is built from 14 residues. CDR3: CASSSTGSVYEQYF. The CDR3 region has the DNA TGTGCCAGCAGTTCCACAGGCTCGGTCTACGAGCAGTACTTC.

V is TRBV5-6 and J is TRBJ1-2; weak D call: TRBD1 (5 bases). The length of the CDR3 is 15 residues. Germline V CDR1 and CDR2: SGHDT, YYEEEE. Trimming removed 0 bases at V and 0 bases at J, with 9 bases between. The CDR3 here is CASSLAAGSNYGYTF. As DNA, the CDR3 is TGTGCCAGCAGCTTGGCGGCAGGGTCTAACTATGGCTACACCTTC.

V gene TRBV5-4 combines with J gene TRBJ2-1; perhaps D is TRBD1 or TRBD2 (6 bases each). Trimming took 4 bases from V and 4 from J, leaving 12 bases between them. This CDR3 has 14 residues. CDR1 SGHNT and CDR2 YYREEE come from the germline V gene (reference sequence). The CDR3 here is CASSGWGAYNEQFF. The CDR3 DNA is TGTGCCAGCAGCGGGTGGGGGGCTTACAATGAGCAGTTCTTC.

The V and J genes are TRBV19 and TRBJ2-1; 10 bases align to TRBD2. V trimming: 5 bases; J trimming: 9 bases; junction bases outside the gene matches: 10. Germline CDR1 is LNHDA and CDR2 is SQIVND (reference sequence). There are 15 residues in the CDR3. The CDR3 nucleotides are TGTGCCAGTAGTTGGGGGGCTAGCGGGAGTGGTGAGCAGTTCTTC. Protein sequence: CASSWGASGSGEQFF.

The rearrangement joins TRBV7-9 to TRBJ2-5; tentative D call: TRBD2 (5 bases). Germline V gene data show CDR1 as SEHNR and CDR2 as FQNEAQ (reference sequence). CDR3 length: 14 amino acids. Between the trimmed V and J ends, which lost 5 bases and 2 bases, there was a span of 12 bases. Here the CDR3 DNA reads TGTGCCAGCAGCCATCCGGGGTATCAAGAGACCCAGTACTTC. It encodes CASSHPGYQETQYF.

V is TRBV4-3 and J is TRBJ2-7; 7 bases match TRBD2. Germline values: CDR1 LGHNA, CDR2 YSLEER. The J segment lost 2 bases and the V segment lost 1 base, leaving 14 bases of the junction unmatched. This CDR3 has 18 residues. The CDR3 nucleotides are TGCGCCAGCAGCCAAGCCTGGGGGGGAGGCGGGAGTCCCTACGAGCAGTACTTC. Its protein is CASSQAWGGGGSPYEQYF.

The CDR3 DNA follows: TGTGCCAGCGGGGAGGGACAGCCCTACGAGCAGTACTTC. Its translation is CASGEGQPYEQYF. The chain is built from TRBV6-6 and TRBJ2-7; D tentatively reads TRBD1 or TRBD2 (7 bases each). Germline CDR1 is MNHNY and CDR2 is SVGAGI (reference sequence). With 8 bases removed from V and 2 bases from J, the gap between germline ends came to 13 bases. The CDR3 totals 13 residues.

The chain couples TRBV27 to TRBJ1-1, with D perhaps matching TRBD1 (5 bases). Germline CDR1 and CDR2: MNHEY and SMNVEV (reference sequence). The germline V and J ends were trimmed by 5 bases and 0 bases, with 16 bases remaining between them. The CDR3 length is 16 residues. The DNA for the CDR3 is TGTGCCAGCAGTCCGCCCGGACACTACATGAACACTGAAGCTTTCTTT. Translation gives CASSPPGHYMNTEAFF.

This chain joins TRBV19 and TRBJ1-5; D remains ambiguous. Trimming removed 8 bases from V and 3 bases from J, with 8 bases in between. The CDR3 is 12 amino acids. The germline CDR1 and CDR2 sequences are LNHDA and SQIVND (reference sequence). The CDR3 protein is CASGRNNQPQHF. The CDR3 DNA reads TGTGCCAGTGGACGCAACAATCAGCCCCAGCATTTT. Looking up the rest from reference TRBV19 and TRBJ1-5 gives the full variable domain: DGGITQSPKYLFRKEGQNVTLSCEQNLNHDAMYWYRQDPGQGLRLIYYSQIVNDFQKGDIAEGYSVSREKKESFPLTVTSAQKNPTAFYLCASGRNNQPQHFGDGTRLSIL.

Judged by abundance, this clone is large. The chain carries TRBV14 and TRBJ2-7; 8 positions match TRBD1. CDR3 length equals 13 residues. Losses at the gene ends were 4 bases for V and 7 bases for J; bases not matched to a gene: 6. CDR1 and CDR2 from the germline V gene are SGHDN and FVKESK. The CDR3 DNA is TGTGCCAGCAGCCGGACAGGGCGTTGGGAGCAGTACTTC. Amino acid sequence: CASSRTGRWEQYF.

The chain uses TRBV29-1 and TRBJ1-2, with TRBD1 as a possible D gene (6 bases). The V gene lost 2 bases and the J gene lost 3 bases, with 10 bases spanning the gap. The germline CDR1 and CDR2 sequences are SQVTM and ANQGSEA. CDR3 length: 13 amino acids. The CDR3 spells CSVEPGADYGYTF. For the CDR3, the DNA is TGCAGCGTTGAACCGGGGGCGGACTATGGCTACACCTTC. The full variable domain, completed using reference TRBV29-1 and TRBJ1-2, is SAVISQKPSRDICQRGTSLTIQCQVDSQVTMMFWYRQQPGQSLTLIATANQGSEATYESGFVIDKFPISRPNLTFSTLTVSNMSPEDSSIYLCSVEPGADYGYTFGSGTRLTVV.

The gene calls are TRBV28 and TRBJ2-2, with D hard to call. V was clipped by 2 bases and J by 7 bases, with 11 bases between them. This CDR3 comprises 14 residues. CDR1 and CDR2 (germline): MDHEN, SYDVKM. The chain's CDR3 is CASSLNRRGGELFF. In DNA form, the CDR3 reads TGTGCCAGCAGTTTAAACAGACGAGGCGGGGAGCTGTTTTTT.

This rearrangement joins TRBV15 to TRBJ1-5, with D maybe TRBD1 (5 bases). The CDR3 is made up of 15 amino acids. The V gene's germline CDR1 is LNHNV and CDR2 YYDKDF (reference sequence). Trimming stripped 7 bases from V and 0 bases from J, with 13 bases between. DNA of the CDR3: TGTGCCACCAAACAGGAGCGGTATAGCAATCAGCCCCAGCATTTT. It translates to CATKQERYSNQPQHF. The full variable domain, in which reference TRBV15 and TRBJ1-5 provide the parts outside the CDR3, is DAMVIQNPRYQVTQFGKPVTLSCSQTLNHNVMYWYQQKSSQAPKLLFHYYDKDFNNEADTPDNFQSRRPNTSFCFLDIRSPGLGDTAMYLCATKQERYSNQPQHFGDGTRLSIL.

DNA of the CDR3: TGTGCCAGCAGCGATACAGGAAACTATGGCTACACCTTC. Its translation is CASSDTGNYGYTF. The chain employs TRBV6-4 and TRBJ1-2; D is possibly TRBD1 (5 bases). CDR3 length: 13 amino acids. The V gene lost 6 bases and the J gene lost 2 bases, with 10 bases spanning the gap. Germline assignment: CDR1 MRHNA and CDR2 SNTAGT.

J is TRBJ2-2 and V is TRBV5-6; possible D gene TRBD2, 6 bases. The V end was cut by 3 bases, the J end by 6 bases, with 12 bases between. The germline gives CDR1 SGHDT, CDR2 YYEEEE. CDR3 size: 14 residues. CDR3 amino acids: CASSWAGFAGELFF. The CDR3 bases are TGTGCCAGCAGCTGGGCGGGGTTCGCCGGGGAGCTGTTTTTT.

This rearrangement joins TRBV4-3 to TRBJ1-1; D possibly corresponds to TRBD1 (6 bases). The CDR3 consists of 14 residues. With 2 bases removed from V and 0 bases from J, the gap between germline ends came to 7 bases. Germline-derived CDR1 and CDR2 are LGHNA and YSLEER. The CDR3 sequence is CASSQYRVNTEAFF. CDR3 nucleotide sequence: TGCGCCAGCAGCCAATACAGGGTGAACACTGAAGCTTTCTTT.

The chain is built from TRBV5-5 and TRBJ2-3, with TRBD1 matching over 11 bases. This CDR3 spans 18 amino acids. Germline trimming cut 4 bases from V and 2 bases from J; bases unmatched to any gene: 12. CDR1 and CDR2 (germline): SGHKS, YYEKEE (reference sequence). The CDR3 protein is CASSLGWTGGINTDTQYF. The CDR3 nucleotides read TGTGCCAGCAGCCTTGGGTGGACAGGGGGCATAAACACAGATACGCAGTATTTT.

V gene TRBV4-1 combines with J gene TRBJ2-7, with D possibly being TRBD2 (5 bases). Germline lookup yields CDR1 MGHRA and CDR2 YSYEKL. V lost 2 bases and J lost 0, with 8 bases in between. The CDR3 contains 14 residues. DNA of the CDR3: TGCGCCAGCAGCCAAAACGCGGGCTCCTACGAGCAGTACTTC. It encodes CASSQNAGSYEQYF.

The chain joins TRBV7-9 to TRBJ2-1, with a tentative D call TRBD2 (6 bases). V was cut by 1 base and J by 8 bases, with 9 bases left in between. The CDR3 extends over 13 amino acids. CDR1 and CDR2 from the germline V gene are SEHNR and FQNEAQ (reference sequence). CDR3 sequence: CASSLGGGDEQFF. The CDR3 nucleotides are TGTGCCAGCAGCTTAGGGGGCGGGGATGAGCAGTTCTTC.

The V call is TRBV4-3, the J call TRBJ1-4; 10 bases align to TRBD1. Germline loops: CDR1 LGHNA, CDR2 YSLEER. CDR3 size: 15 residues. The trim removed 0 bases at V and 10 bases at J, leaving 5 bases unmatched. CDR3 region: CASSQDRTGGGKLFF. CDR3 nucleotides: TGCGCCAGCAGCCAAGATCGGACAGGGGGGGGAAAACTGTTTTTT.

The CDR3, as DNA: TGTGCCAGCAGCTACCGGGACGGAGACTACGAGCAGTACTTC. Its protein product is CASSYRDGDYEQYF. This chain joins TRBV5-5 and TRBJ2-7; either TRBD1 or TRBD2 may supply D (5 bases each). Germline V gene data show CDR1 as SGHKS and CDR2 as YYEKEE (reference sequence). This CDR3 region has 14 residues. Trimming shortened V by 3 bases and J by 3 bases, and 13 bases separated the two germline ends.

V gene TRBV19 combines with J gene TRBJ2-3, with D uncertain. The CDR3 length is 15 residues. CDR1 is LNHDA, CDR2 SQIVND, per germline (reference sequence). The V end was cut by 4 bases, the J end by 3 bases, with 14 bases between. The CDR3 loop reads CASSTPEERTDTQYF. In DNA, the CDR3 is TGTGCCAGTAGTACCCCTGAGGAGCGAACAGATACGCAGTATTTT.